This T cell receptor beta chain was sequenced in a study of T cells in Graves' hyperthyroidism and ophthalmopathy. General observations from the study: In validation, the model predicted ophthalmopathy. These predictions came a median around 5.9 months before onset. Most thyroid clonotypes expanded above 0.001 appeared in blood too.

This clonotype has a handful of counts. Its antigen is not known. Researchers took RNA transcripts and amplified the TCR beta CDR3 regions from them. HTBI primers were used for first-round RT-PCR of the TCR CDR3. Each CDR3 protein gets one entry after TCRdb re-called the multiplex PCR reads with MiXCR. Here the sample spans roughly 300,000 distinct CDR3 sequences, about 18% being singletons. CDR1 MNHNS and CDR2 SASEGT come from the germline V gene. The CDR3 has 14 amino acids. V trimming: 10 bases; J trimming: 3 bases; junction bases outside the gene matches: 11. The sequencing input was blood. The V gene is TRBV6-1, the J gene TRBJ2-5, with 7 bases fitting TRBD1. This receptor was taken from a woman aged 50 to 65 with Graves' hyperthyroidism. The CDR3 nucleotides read TGTGCCATCAAGAAGGGGACAGAGGAAGAGACCCAGTACTTC. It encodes CAIKKGTEEETQYF.